These 25 T cell receptor beta chains were all obtained from the same sample, sequenced in a study of regulatory T cells in long-lasting Graves disease. In building TCR beta libraries, iRepertoire HTBI primers were used together with Arm-PCR of CDR3 regions. TCRdb ran MiXCR on the multiplex PCR reads and lists one entry per CDR3 protein. Seen here are a few hundred thousand distinct CDR3 sequences, approximately 13% observed once, and the top ten hold 10%. As for time point: newly diagnosed GD, antithyroid drugs for less than 3 months. PBMC RNA served as the TCR library source. The sample was also linked to a second study, of T cells in Graves' hyperthyroidism and ophthalmopathy.

The specimen was peripheral blood mononuclear cells (PBMCs), collected at new diagnosis, from a patient treated with antithyroid drugs. The receptors stem from a man under 40 with Graves disease.

This clonotype was seen many times. The CDR3 region is CASIQVNTEAFF. CDR3 DNA sequence: TGTGCCAGCATACAGGTCAACACTGAAGCTTTCTTT. The chain is built from TRBV2 and TRBJ1-1; weak D call: TRBD1 (5 bases). There are 12 residues in the CDR3. The ends were cut back, 7 bases at V and 2 bases at J, with 8 bases in the middle. The germline gives CDR1 SNHLY, CDR2 FYNNEI.

This clonotype was seen ten or more times. The genes are TRBV11-2 and TRBJ2-7; 10 bases map to TRBD1. Trimming removed 5 bases from V and 1 base from J; junction bases left unmatched: 5. Looked up from germline, CDR1 is SGHAT and CDR2 is FQNNGV. This CDR3 comprises 15 residues. The CDR3 region is CASSPRDRGSYEQYF. The CDR3 DNA reads TGTGCCAGCAGCCCCCGGGACAGGGGATCCTACGAGCAGTACTTC.

This clonotype was seen a few times. A read error may produce the germline difference seen at one junction end. J is TRBJ1-4 and V is TRBV5-1; D unresolved. Germline V gives CDR1 SGHRS, CDR2 YFSETQ. This CDR3 is 14 amino acids long. The CDR3 region is CASAASGTNEKLFF. CDR3 DNA: TGTGCAAGCGCGGCCAGCGGAACTAATGAAAAACTGTTTTTT.

This rearrangement joins TRBV11-2 to TRBJ1-6; D gene uncertain. The V gene lost 0 bases and the J gene lost 10 bases, with 10 bases spanning the gap. Germline-derived CDR1 and CDR2 are SGHAT and FQNNGV. The CDR3 runs to 14 residues. The CDR3 DNA follows: TGTGCCAGCAGCTTAGACCCGGTTAGCTCACCCCTCCACTTT. Translation gives CASSLDPVSSPLHF.

The rearrangement links TRBV4-2 to TRBJ1-5; 7 nucleotides line up with TRBD1. The germline CDR1 and CDR2 sequences are LGHNA and YNFKEQ. The V segment lost 3 bases and the J segment 4 bases; nucleotides outside the gene matches: 6. The CDR3 covers 15 residues. This chain's CDR3 is CASSQPTGRNQPQHF. CDR3 nucleotides: TGTGCCAGCAGCCAGCCGACAGGGAGGAATCAGCCCCAGCATTTT.

The J gene is TRBJ2-3, the V gene TRBV5-6, with 11 bases fitting TRBD2. V gave up 4 bases and J gave up 0 bases; unmatched junction bases: 4. The CDR3 totals 16 residues. Germline CDR1 reads SGHDT; CDR2 reads YYEEEE. The CDR3 loop reads CASSHIAGGSTDTQYF. For the CDR3, the DNA is TGTGCCAGCAGCCACATAGCGGGAGGGAGCACAGATACGCAGTATTTT.

This clonotype came up many times. The rearrangement uses TRBV9 and TRBJ1-1; a weak D match, TRBD1 (5 bases). The germline V gene has CDR1 SGDLS and CDR2 YYNGEE. Trimming left V 2 bases short and J 0 bases short, with 11 bases between. The CDR3 extends over 15 amino acids. CDR3 protein: CASSVQGTVNTEAFF. CDR3 in DNA: TGTGCCAGCAGCGTCCAAGGGACGGTGAACACTGAAGCTTTCTTT. Full variable domain (remainder filled in from reference TRBV9 and TRBJ1-1): DSGVTQTPKHLITATGQRVTLRCSPRSGDLSVYWYQQSLDQGLQFLIQYYNGEERAKGNILERFSAQQFPDLHSELNLSSLELGDSALYFCASSVQGTVNTEAFFGQGTRLTVV.

In its sample, this clonotype was seen many times. The genes are TRBV3-1 and TRBJ2-1; TRBD2 matches 8 bases. V lost 4 bases to trimming and J lost 9 bases; unmatched junction nucleotides: 11. Germline CDR1 LGHDT, CDR2 YNNKEL (reference sequence). CDR3 length equals 15 residues. CDR3 residues: CASSPGSGSGSEQFF. The CDR3 nucleotides read TGTGCCAGCAGCCCTGGGAGCGGGAGTGGCAGTGAGCAGTTCTTC.

There are many counts of this clonotype. This chain uses TRBV11-2 with TRBJ1-1, with D perhaps TRBD1 (5 bases). The CDR3 covers 17 residues. The germline V gene has CDR1 SGHAT and CDR2 FQNNGV. V was pared by 0 bases and J by 0 bases, with 14 bases between. Here the CDR3 reads CASSLDRAPSLNTEAFF. Here the CDR3 DNA reads TGTGCCAGCAGCTTAGACAGGGCCCCCTCATTGAACACTGAAGCTTTCTTT.

There are many counts of this clonotype. The V gene is TRBV30, the J gene TRBJ2-4; 7 nucleotides agree with TRBD1. Looked up from germline, CDR1 is GTSNPN and CDR2 is SVGIG (reference sequence). CDR3 length: 13 residues. The junction had 4 bases not matched to a gene; V was cut back by 1 base and J by 7 bases. The CDR3 here is CAWSEQGPNIQYF. The DNA of the CDR3 is TGTGCCTGGAGTGAACAGGGGCCCAACATTCAGTACTTC.

At least ten counts were recorded for this clonotype. The chain has TRBV29-1 and TRBJ1-2; D is perhaps TRBD1 (5 bases). The CDR3 runs 13 residues. CDR1 is SQVTM, CDR2 ANQGSEA, per germline. V lost 3 bases and J 4 bases, leaving 12 bases between the germline ends. The CDR3 is CSVEPGTAYGYTF. The CDR3 DNA reads as TGCAGCGTTGAGCCCGGGACCGCCTATGGCTACACCTTC.

J is TRBJ2-3 and V is TRBV29-1; D is possibly TRBD1 or TRBD2 (5 bases each). Germline lookup yields CDR1 SQVTM and CDR2 ANQGSEA. V dropped 4 bases and J dropped 3 bases, with 11 bases sitting between them. The CDR3 length is 13 residues. The CDR3 DNA reads TGCAGCGTTGTGACGGGACGAACAGATACGCAGTATTTT. It specifies CSVVTGRTDTQYF.

At least ten counts were recorded for this clonotype. The gene calls are TRBV29-1 and TRBJ2-7, with D maybe TRBD1 (6 bases). The CDR3 length is 13 residues. The germline V gene encodes CDR1 SQVTM and CDR2 ANQGSEA. V lost 6 bases and J 0 bases, leaving 12 bases between the germline ends. CDR3 loop: CSVQTGSSYEQYF. DNA for the CDR3: TGCAGCGTCCAAACAGGGAGCTCCTACGAGCAGTACTTC.

This clonotype has only a few counts. This chain links TRBV30 with TRBJ1-2; possible D gene TRBD1, 5 bases. The CDR3 is made up of 14 amino acids. Germline values: CDR1 GTSNPN, CDR2 SVGIG (reference sequence). Trimming cost V 3 bases and J 2 bases, with 13 bases left between them. DNA of the CDR3: TGTGCCTGGAGGCGCCTTAGGGGCAACTATGGCTACACCTTC. It translates to CAWRRLRGNYGYTF.

This clonotype was seen many times. This chain connects TRBV7-3 to TRBJ2-1; possibly TRBD2 for D (6 bases). Trimming pared 1 base from V and 7 bases from J, leaving 17 bases between. Germline-derived CDR1 and CDR2 are SGHTA and FQGTGA. The CDR3 covers 16 residues. CDR3 nucleotides: TGTGCCAGCAGCTTAAAGACTAGTCCGAGAGTTAATGAGCAGTTCTTC. This codes for CASSLKTSPRVNEQFF.

The chain has TRBV19 and TRBJ2-1; tentative D call: TRBD1 (6 bases). The germline V gene has CDR1 LNHDA and CDR2 SQIVND (reference sequence). CDR3 length equals 14 residues. Trimming pared 9 bases from V and 5 bases from J, leaving 17 bases between. CDR3 sequence reads: CASSGQQWDNEQFF. The CDR3 nucleotides are TGTGCCAGCTCCGGACAGCAGTGGGACAATGAGCAGTTCTTC.

This clonotype was counted at least ten times. The J gene is TRBJ2-1, the V gene TRBV20-1; D unresolved. Trimming removed 3 bases from V and 4 bases from J, with 13 bases in between. Germline CDR1 and CDR2: DFQATT and SNEGSKA (reference sequence). This CDR3 is built from 14 residues. The CDR3 loop is CSARGYPGYNEQFF. The CDR3 nucleotides read TGCAGTGCTAGGGGGTACCCAGGATACAATGAGCAGTTCTTC.

In its sample, this clonotype was seen once. This may be a read error: a much more frequent sequence differs by one nucleotide. The genes are TRBV7-8 and TRBJ2-3; 13 positions agree with TRBD2. The end of the DNA fits TRBJ2-1 better, so the J call may be wrong. Germline V gene lookup returns CDR1 SGHVS and CDR2 FQNEAQ. The CDR3 spans 16 residues. CDR3 in DNA: TGTGCCAGCAGCTCAGGGTCTGGACTAGCGGGAGATGAGCAGTTCTTC. It encodes CASSSGSGLAGDEQFF.

This clonotype has at least ten counts. This sequence joins TRBV2 and TRBJ2-2; D uncertain. This CDR3 spans 13 amino acids. With 10 bases removed from V and 7 bases from J, the gap between germline ends came to 16 bases. CDR1 and CDR2 from the germline V gene are SNHLY and FYNNEI. The CDR3 is CATGGRKLGELFF. DNA of the CDR3: TGTGCCACCGGCGGACGGAAACTCGGGGAGCTGTTTTTT. Together with reference TRBV2 and TRBJ2-2, the CDR3 gives the full variable domain: EPEVTQTPSHQVTQMGQEVILRCVPISNHLYFYWYRQILGQKVEFLVSFYNNEISEKSEIFDDQFSVERPDGSNFTLKIRSTKLEDSAMYFCATGGRKLGELFFGEGSRLTVL.

This sequence joins TRBV27 and TRBJ2-7; 9 bases agree with TRBD1. V shed 6 bases and J 3 bases; nucleotides not matched to a gene: 3. Germline CDR1 is MNHEY and CDR2 is SMNVEV (reference sequence). The CDR3 runs 13 residues. In DNA, the CDR3 is TGTGCCAGCAGCGGGGACAGGGACTACGAGCAGTACTTC. Its translation: CASSGDRDYEQYF.

This chain connects TRBV5-1 to TRBJ1-1; 7 bases are shared with TRBD1. Germline CDR1 is SGHRS and CDR2 is YFSETQ. Trimming at V came to 5 bases and at J to 2 bases, leaving 3 bases not matched to a gene. The CDR3 length is 13 residues. Here the CDR3 reads CASRDRANTEAFF. The DNA of the CDR3 is TGCGCCAGCAGAGACAGGGCAAACACTGAAGCTTTCTTT.

This clonotype was detected ten times or more. V usage is TRBV7-6 and J usage is TRBJ2-7, with 8 bases aligning to TRBD1. This CDR3 is 13 amino acids long. Germline CDR1 and CDR2: SGHVS and FNYEAQ. The trim removed 5 bases at V and 2 bases at J, leaving 2 bases unmatched. CDR3: CASSPTGAYEQYF. The CDR3 region has the DNA TGTGCCAGCAGCCCGACAGGGGCCTACGAGCAGTACTTC.

At least ten counts were recorded for this clonotype. The chain is built from TRBV2 and TRBJ1-2; 10 nucleotides line up with TRBD1. The J segment lost 2 bases and the V segment lost 11 bases, leaving 11 bases of the junction unmatched. Germline assignment: CDR1 SNHLY and CDR2 FYNNEI. This CDR3 spans 15 amino acids. CDR3 nucleotide sequence: TGTGCCTCTTTCGGGACAGGGGTACGGAACTATGGCTACACCTTC. This codes for CASFGTGVRNYGYTF.

This clonotype has ten or more counts. The J gene is TRBJ2-2, the V gene TRBV27; TRBD2 matches at 7 bases. Germline CDR1 is MNHEY and CDR2 is SMNVEV (reference sequence). This CDR3 spans 16 amino acids. The junction had 10 bases not matched to a gene; V was cut back by 6 bases and J by 3 bases. The CDR3 spells CASRDGLAEHTGELFF. The CDR3 nucleotides read TGTGCCAGCAGAGACGGCCTAGCGGAACACACCGGGGAGCTGTTTTTT.

There are a few counts of this clonotype. The rearrangement joins TRBV19 to TRBJ2-7; 12 bases match TRBD2. With V trimmed by 6 bases and J by 1 base, 13 bases remained unmatched. From germline, CDR1 is LNHDA and CDR2 SQIVND (reference sequence). The CDR3 length is 18 residues. DNA of the CDR3: TGTGCCAGTAGCATCAGGCCTAGCGGGAGGGCCTTATCCTACGAGCAGTACTTC. This sequence encodes CASSIRPSGRALSYEQYF.